These T cell receptor beta chains were read from a single sample in a study of blood T cell repertoires in COVID-19. Assay used: immunoSEQ multiplex PCR; TCRdb lists only in-frame clones, some missing. The sample has roughly 230,000 clones; around 81% are singletons. Sequencing used peripheral blood. These receptor sequences come from a middle-aged man with active or convalescent COVID-19. Both conserved end residues are part of each CDR3. The order of the fields is V gene, clone size, J gene, D gene, CDR3 length, CDR3 DNA, CDR3 protein. The D gene is left open where the match is weak. The size of a clone is reported for some rows only, either as once, few or many, or as a class for expanded clones.

v_call: TRBV24-1; clone_size: -; j_call: TRBJ1-1; d_call: TRBD1; cdr3_length: 13; cdr3_nt: TGTGCCACCAGCCCAGGGGGCGCCACTGAAGCTTTCTTT; cdr3_aa: CATSPGGATEAFF
v_call: TRBV29-1; clone_size: -; j_call: TRBJ2-1; d_call: TRBD1; cdr3_length: 11; cdr3_nt: TGCAGCACCCGGACAGGGGATGAGCAGTTCTTC; cdr3_aa: CSTRTGDEQFF
v_call: TRBV29-1; clone_size: once; j_call: TRBJ1-2; d_call: TRBD1; cdr3_length: 12; cdr3_nt: TGCAGCGTTGGTCAGGGGGGCTATGGCTACACCTTC; cdr3_aa: CSVGQGGYGYTF
v_call: TRBV4-3; clone_size: -; j_call: TRBJ1-4; d_call: TRBD1; cdr3_length: 16; cdr3_nt: TGCGCCAGCAGCCAAGATCCCTTTACAGGGGTGGAAAAACTGTTTTTT; cdr3_aa: CASSQDPFTGVEKLFF
v_call: TRBV11-3; clone_size: -; j_call: TRBJ2-1; d_call: TRBD2; cdr3_length: 15; cdr3_nt: TGTGCCAGCAGCCACGGACTAGCGGGGTACAATGAGCAGTTCTTC; cdr3_aa: CASSHGLAGYNEQFF
v_call: TRBV5-6; clone_size: -; j_call: TRBJ1-1; d_call: -; cdr3_length: 12; cdr3_nt: TGTGCCAGCAGCTTTAAAGACAGTGAAGCTTTCTTT; cdr3_aa: CASSFKDSEAFF
v_call: TRBV2; clone_size: -; j_call: TRBJ1-6; d_call: -; cdr3_length: 14; cdr3_nt: TGTGCCAGCAGTGGGGGCAGGGGAGTCTTGCCCCTCCACTTT; cdr3_aa: CASSGGRGVLPLHF
v_call: TRBV4-3; clone_size: -; j_call: TRBJ2-5; d_call: TRBD2; cdr3_length: 15; cdr3_nt: TGCGCCAGCAGTCGACTAGCGGGGGGTCAAGAGACCCAGTACTTC; cdr3_aa: CASSRLAGGQETQYF
v_call: TRBV5-1; clone_size: once; j_call: TRBJ2-1; d_call: -; cdr3_length: 14; cdr3_nt: TGCGCCAGCAGCTTGGTACGGCCGAGGGATGAGCAGTTCTTC; cdr3_aa: CASSLVRPRDEQFF
v_call: TRBV4-1; clone_size: -; j_call: TRBJ2-2; d_call: TRBD2; cdr3_length: 16; cdr3_nt: TGCGCCAGCAGCCAGGGACTAGCGGGGAGGACCGGGGAGCTGTTTTTT; cdr3_aa: CASSQGLAGRTGELFF
v_call: TRBV24-1; clone_size: -; j_call: TRBJ2-3; d_call: -; cdr3_length: 15; cdr3_nt: TGTGCCACCAGTGATTGGAAGAGCGGCACAGATACGCAGTATTTT; cdr3_aa: CATSDWKSGTDTQYF
v_call: TRBV9; clone_size: -; j_call: TRBJ2-7; d_call: TRBD2; cdr3_length: 15; cdr3_nt: TGTGCCAGCAGCTTAAGCGGGGGGGCCTCCTACGAGCAGTACTTC; cdr3_aa: CASSLSGGASYEQYF
v_call: TRBV7-6; clone_size: -; j_call: TRBJ2-7; d_call: -; cdr3_length: 15; cdr3_nt: TGTGCCAGCAGCTTAGGGGACACCGCCTCCTACGAGCAGTACTTC; cdr3_aa: CASSLGDTASYEQYF
v_call: TRBV9; clone_size: -; j_call: TRBJ2-3; d_call: -; cdr3_length: 15; cdr3_nt: TGTGCCAGCAGCGTAGGTAGCCGGGGGACAGATACGCAGTATTTT; cdr3_aa: CASSVGSRGTDTQYF
v_call: TRBV1; clone_size: -; j_call: TRBJ2-3; d_call: -; cdr3_length: 14; cdr3_nt: TGCACCAGCAGCCAAGAGACTAGCACAGATACGCAGTATTTT; cdr3_aa: CTSSQETSTDTQYF
v_call: TRBV7-9; clone_size: -; j_call: TRBJ1-3; d_call: TRBD1; cdr3_length: 16; cdr3_nt: TGTGCCAGCAGCTTAGGAACAGGGGCAAGTGGAAACACCATATATTTT; cdr3_aa: CASSLGTGASGNTIYF
v_call: TRBV7-9; clone_size: -; j_call: TRBJ2-1; d_call: -; cdr3_length: 14; cdr3_nt: TGTGCCAGCAGCGGTCGAGGGGGCTACAATGAGCAGTTCTTC; cdr3_aa: CASSGRGGYNEQFF
v_call: TRBV11-2; clone_size: few; j_call: TRBJ2-7; d_call: TRBD1; cdr3_length: 16; cdr3_nt: TGTGCCAGCAGCTTAGGAGGGGACAGGGCCCTTGGTGAGCAGTACTTC; cdr3_aa: CASSLGGDRALGEQYF
v_call: TRBV27; clone_size: once; j_call: TRBJ2-1; d_call: TRBD2; cdr3_length: 15; cdr3_nt: TGTGCCAGCTCCCCCGGGACTAGCGGTTACAATGAGCAGTTCTTC; cdr3_aa: CASSPGTSGYNEQFF
v_call: TRBV10-3; clone_size: -; j_call: TRBJ1-3; d_call: -; cdr3_length: 14; cdr3_nt: TGTGCCACTGGAGGGGCCAGCTCTGGAAACACCATATATTTT; cdr3_aa: CATGGASSGNTIYF
v_call: TRBV2; clone_size: -; j_call: TRBJ2-7; d_call: TRBD2; cdr3_length: 16; cdr3_nt: TGTGCCAGCAGACTTTCTAGCGGCCTCCCTCCCTACGAGCAGTACTTC; cdr3_aa: CASRLSSGLPPYEQYF
v_call: TRBV28; clone_size: -; j_call: TRBJ1-5; d_call: -; cdr3_length: 16; cdr3_nt: TGTGCCAGCAGTTTTGCTTCCGGCGGGGGCAATCAGCCCCAGCATTTT; cdr3_aa: CASSFASGGGNQPQHF
v_call: TRBV27; clone_size: -; j_call: TRBJ2-3; d_call: TRBD2; cdr3_length: 15; cdr3_nt: TGTGCCAGCAGTTCATACAGCGGGGAGAGAGATACGCAGTATTTT; cdr3_aa: CASSSYSGERDTQYF
v_call: TRBV6-5; clone_size: -; j_call: TRBJ1-6; d_call: -; cdr3_length: 15; cdr3_nt: TGTGCCAGCACCCCGGACAGTGTTGGACATTCACCCCTCCACTTT; cdr3_aa: CASTPDSVGHSPLHF
v_call: TRBV19; clone_size: once; j_call: TRBJ2-3; d_call: -; cdr3_length: 11; cdr3_nt: TGTGCCAGTAGCCAAGCAAATACGCAGTATTTT; cdr3_aa: CASSQANTQYF
v_call: TRBV7-9; clone_size: -; j_call: TRBJ1-5; d_call: TRBD1; cdr3_length: 15; cdr3_nt: TGTGCCAGCAGTAGGACAGGGGGACACAATCAGCCCCAGCATTTT; cdr3_aa: CASSRTGGHNQPQHF
v_call: TRBV3-1/TRBV3-2; clone_size: -; j_call: TRBJ1-4; d_call: TRBD1; cdr3_length: 16; cdr3_nt: TGTGCCAGCAGCCCCCATTGGGACAGGGGGACTGAAAAACTGTTTTTT; cdr3_aa: CASSPHWDRGTEKLFF
v_call: TRBV25-1; clone_size: -; j_call: TRBJ1-1; d_call: -; cdr3_length: 16; cdr3_nt: TGTGCCAGCAGTGCCCACCGCGGGGGAGGGACCACTGAAGCTTTCTTT; cdr3_aa: CASSAHRGGGTTEAFF
v_call: TRBV27; clone_size: -; j_call: TRBJ2-7; d_call: -; cdr3_length: 14; cdr3_nt: TGTGCCAGCAGCCCAGGACAGAATCCCTACGAGCAGTACTTC; cdr3_aa: CASSPGQNPYEQYF
v_call: TRBV3-1/TRBV3-2; clone_size: few; j_call: TRBJ1-2; d_call: TRBD1; cdr3_length: 16; cdr3_nt: TGTGCCAGCAGCCAATCCCTGGGACAGGGGCACTATGGCTACACCTTC; cdr3_aa: CASSQSLGQGHYGYTF
v_call: TRBV6-6; clone_size: -; j_call: TRBJ1-3; d_call: -; cdr3_length: 15; cdr3_nt: TGTGCCAGCAATAAAGGACAGCTTATTGGAAACACCATATATTTT; cdr3_aa: CASNKGQLIGNTIYF
v_call: TRBV28; clone_size: -; j_call: TRBJ1-6; d_call: TRBD1; cdr3_length: 14; cdr3_nt: TGTGCCAGCAGTTTCGCAGGGGGCCAAACACCCCTCCACTTT; cdr3_aa: CASSFAGGQTPLHF
v_call: TRBV6-5; clone_size: once; j_call: TRBJ2-2; d_call: -; cdr3_length: 14; cdr3_nt: TGTGCCAGCAGGGTCCTATTGGACACCGGGGAGCTGTTTTTT; cdr3_aa: CASRVLLDTGELFF
v_call: TRBV11-1; clone_size: -; j_call: TRBJ1-2; d_call: -; cdr3_length: 13; cdr3_nt: TGTGCCAGCAGCTTACTAGGAACATCTGGCTACACCTTC; cdr3_aa: CASSLLGTSGYTF
v_call: TRBV5-5; clone_size: -; j_call: TRBJ2-7; d_call: TRBD1; cdr3_length: 14; cdr3_nt: TGTGCCAGCAGTCCGGGACAGAGGCCCTACGAGCAGTACTTC; cdr3_aa: CASSPGQRPYEQYF
v_call: TRBV2; clone_size: -; j_call: TRBJ1-2; d_call: -; cdr3_length: 12; cdr3_nt: TGTGCCGGAGGACAGCAGGACTATGGCTACACCTTC; cdr3_aa: CAGGQQDYGYTF
v_call: TRBV7-3; clone_size: -; j_call: TRBJ1-2; d_call: TRBD1; cdr3_length: 14; cdr3_nt: TGTGCCAGCAGCTTGACAGGGGCGAATGGTGGCTACACCTTC; cdr3_aa: CASSLTGANGGYTF
v_call: TRBV6-1; clone_size: few; j_call: TRBJ1-6; d_call: -; cdr3_length: 15; cdr3_nt: TGTGCCAGCAGTGAAGCTCGACAGGCAGCTTCACCCCTCCACTTT; cdr3_aa: CASSEARQAASPLHF
v_call: TRBV6-6; clone_size: -; j_call: TRBJ2-2; d_call: -; cdr3_length: 15; cdr3_nt: TGTGCCAGCAGTCCCGATTCGGCGGTCCACGGGGAGCTGTTTTTT; cdr3_aa: CASSPDSAVHGELFF
v_call: TRBV7-9; clone_size: -; j_call: TRBJ1-5; d_call: -; cdr3_length: 15; cdr3_nt: TGTGCCAGCAGCTTAGCCGGTAGTAGCAATCAGCCCCAGCATTTT; cdr3_aa: CASSLAGSSNQPQHF
v_call: TRBV27; clone_size: -; j_call: TRBJ1-1; d_call: TRBD1; cdr3_length: 13; cdr3_nt: TGTGCCAGCAGTTTAAGGATGACAGGGAGGGCTTTCTTT; cdr3_aa: CASSLRMTGRAFF
v_call: TRBV7-9; clone_size: -; j_call: TRBJ1-1; d_call: -; cdr3_length: 13; cdr3_nt: TGTGCCAGCAGCTCCCCAGGGAACACTGAAGCTTTCTTT; cdr3_aa: CASSSPGNTEAFF
v_call: TRBV5-1; clone_size: -; j_call: TRBJ1-1; d_call: TRBD1; cdr3_length: 14; cdr3_nt: TGCGCCAGCAGCTTGGGTGCAGGGGGCGATGAAGCTTTCTTT; cdr3_aa: CASSLGAGGDEAFF
v_call: TRBV7-3; clone_size: -; j_call: TRBJ2-2; d_call: -; cdr3_length: 16; cdr3_nt: TGTGCCAGCAGCTCCACCAAGGCGGCGGGCACCGGGGAGCTGTTTTTT; cdr3_aa: CASSSTKAAGTGELFF
v_call: TRBV7-6; clone_size: -; j_call: TRBJ1-1; d_call: TRBD1; cdr3_length: 14; cdr3_nt: TGTGCCAGCAGCTGGGGACAGGGGGCGACTGAAGCTTTCTTT; cdr3_aa: CASSWGQGATEAFF
v_call: TRBV6-1; clone_size: -; j_call: TRBJ1-6; d_call: TRBD1; cdr3_length: 18; cdr3_nt: TGTGCCAGCAGTGGGGAACACAGGGGGAGCTCCTATAATTCACCCCTCCACTTT; cdr3_aa: CASSGEHRGSSYNSPLHF
v_call: TRBV15; clone_size: few; j_call: TRBJ1-1; d_call: -; cdr3_length: 15; cdr3_nt: TGTGCCACCAGCAGAGATTTAGCCAGGGGCACTGAAGCTTTCTTT; cdr3_aa: CATSRDLARGTEAFF
v_call: TRBV27; clone_size: -; j_call: TRBJ2-6; d_call: TRBD1; cdr3_length: 17; cdr3_nt: TGTGCCAGCAGGGGACAGGGTGTCAACTCTGGGGCCAACGTCCTGACTTTC; cdr3_aa: CASRGQGVNSGANVLTF
v_call: TRBV7-2; clone_size: -; j_call: TRBJ2-2; d_call: TRBD2; cdr3_length: 14; cdr3_nt: TGTGCCAGCAGCTTGACTAGCATAACCGGGGAGCTGTTTTTT; cdr3_aa: CASSLTSITGELFF
v_call: TRBV11-1; clone_size: few; j_call: TRBJ1-1; d_call: TRBD1; cdr3_length: 14; cdr3_nt: TGTGCCAGCAGCACCCTTGGACAGGGCCGGGGCGCTTTCTTT; cdr3_aa: CASSTLGQGRGAFF
v_call: TRBV6-5; clone_size: -; j_call: TRBJ2-3; d_call: -; cdr3_length: 13; cdr3_nt: TGTGCCAGCAGTTACGACAACACAGATACGCAGTATTTT; cdr3_aa: CASSYDNTDTQYF
v_call: TRBV7-9; clone_size: -; j_call: TRBJ1-5; d_call: -; cdr3_length: 12; cdr3_nt: TGTGCCAGCAGCATCCGCGAGCAGCCCCAGCATTTT; cdr3_aa: CASSIREQPQHF
v_call: TRBV7-2; clone_size: -; j_call: TRBJ2-5; d_call: TRBD2; cdr3_length: 16; cdr3_nt: TGTGCCAGCAGCCCCCGGCTAGCGGGGTGGCAAGAGACCCAGTACTTC; cdr3_aa: CASSPRLAGWQETQYF
v_call: TRBV29-1; clone_size: -; j_call: TRBJ1-4; d_call: TRBD1; cdr3_length: 13; cdr3_nt: TGCAGCGTCGCCGGGACAGGGGATGAAAAACTGTTTTTT; cdr3_aa: CSVAGTGDEKLFF